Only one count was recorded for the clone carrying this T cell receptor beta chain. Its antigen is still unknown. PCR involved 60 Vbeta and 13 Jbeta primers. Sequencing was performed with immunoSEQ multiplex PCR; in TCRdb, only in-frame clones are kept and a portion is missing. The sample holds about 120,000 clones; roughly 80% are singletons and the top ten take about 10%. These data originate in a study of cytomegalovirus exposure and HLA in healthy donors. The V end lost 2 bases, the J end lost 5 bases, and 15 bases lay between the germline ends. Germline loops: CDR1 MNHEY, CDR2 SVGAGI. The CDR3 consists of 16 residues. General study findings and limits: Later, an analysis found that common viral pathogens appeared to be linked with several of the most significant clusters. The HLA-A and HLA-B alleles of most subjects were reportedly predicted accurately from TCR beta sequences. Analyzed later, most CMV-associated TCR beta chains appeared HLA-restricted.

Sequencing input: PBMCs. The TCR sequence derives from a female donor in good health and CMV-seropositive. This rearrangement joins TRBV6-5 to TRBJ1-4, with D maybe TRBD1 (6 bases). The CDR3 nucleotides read TGTGCCAGCAGTTACAGGGAACAGGGCCTAAATGAAAAACTGTTTTTT. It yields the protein CASSYREQGLNEKLFF.